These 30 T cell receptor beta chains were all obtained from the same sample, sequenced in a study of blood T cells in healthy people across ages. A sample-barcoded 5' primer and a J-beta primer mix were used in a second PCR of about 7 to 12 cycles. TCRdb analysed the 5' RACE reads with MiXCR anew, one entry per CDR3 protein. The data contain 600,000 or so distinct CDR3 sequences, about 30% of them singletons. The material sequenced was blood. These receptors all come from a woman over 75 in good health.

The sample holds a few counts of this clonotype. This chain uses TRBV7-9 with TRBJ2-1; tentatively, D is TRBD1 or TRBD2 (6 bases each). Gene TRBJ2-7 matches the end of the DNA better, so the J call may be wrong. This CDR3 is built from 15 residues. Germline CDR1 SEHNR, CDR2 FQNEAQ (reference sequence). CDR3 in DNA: TGTGCCAGCAGCTTACAAGGGGGGCGATACAATGAGCAGTACTTC. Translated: CASSLQGGRYNEQYF.

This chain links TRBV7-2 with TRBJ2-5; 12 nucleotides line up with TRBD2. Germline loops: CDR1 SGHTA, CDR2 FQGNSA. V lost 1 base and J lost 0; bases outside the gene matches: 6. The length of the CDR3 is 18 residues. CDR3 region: CASSLGGLAGGHQETQYF. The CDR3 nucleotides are TGTGCCAGCAGCTTAGGAGGGCTAGCGGGGGGGCACCAAGAGACCCAGTACTTC.

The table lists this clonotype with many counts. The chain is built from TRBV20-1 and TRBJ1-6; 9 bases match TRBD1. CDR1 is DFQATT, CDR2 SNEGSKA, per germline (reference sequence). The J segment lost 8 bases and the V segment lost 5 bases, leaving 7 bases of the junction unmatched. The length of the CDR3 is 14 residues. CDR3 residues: CSAAGTGIDSPLHF. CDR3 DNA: TGCAGTGCTGCCGGGACAGGGATCGATTCACCCCTCCACTTT.

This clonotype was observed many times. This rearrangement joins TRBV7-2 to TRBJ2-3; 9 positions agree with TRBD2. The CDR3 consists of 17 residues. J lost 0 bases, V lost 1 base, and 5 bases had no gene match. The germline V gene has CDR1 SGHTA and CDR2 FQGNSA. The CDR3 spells CASSLGLAGTSTDTQYF. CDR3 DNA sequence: TGTGCCAGCAGCTTAGGGCTAGCGGGGACTAGCACAGATACGCAGTATTTT.

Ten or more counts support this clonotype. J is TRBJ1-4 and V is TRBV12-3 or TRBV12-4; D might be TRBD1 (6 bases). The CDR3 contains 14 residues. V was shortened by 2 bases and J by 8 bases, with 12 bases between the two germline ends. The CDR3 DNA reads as TGTGCCAGCAGTTTATCGGGGGGGCAAGAAAAACTGTTTTTT. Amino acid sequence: CASSLSGGQEKLFF.

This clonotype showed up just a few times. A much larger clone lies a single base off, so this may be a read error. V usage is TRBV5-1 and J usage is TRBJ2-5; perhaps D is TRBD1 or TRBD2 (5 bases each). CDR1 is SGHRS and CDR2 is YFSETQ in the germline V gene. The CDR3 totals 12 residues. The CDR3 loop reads CACRDPPETQYF. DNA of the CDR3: TGCGCCTGCAGGGACCCGCCGGAGACCCAGTACTTC.

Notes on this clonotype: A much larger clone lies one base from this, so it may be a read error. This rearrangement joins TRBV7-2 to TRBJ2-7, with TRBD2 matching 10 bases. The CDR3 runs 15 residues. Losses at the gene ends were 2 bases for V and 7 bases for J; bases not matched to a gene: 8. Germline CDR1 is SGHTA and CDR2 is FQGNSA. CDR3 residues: CASSLPAGGRNEQYF. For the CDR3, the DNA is TGTGCCAGCAGCTTACCAGCGGGGGGGCGGAATGAGCAGTACTTC.

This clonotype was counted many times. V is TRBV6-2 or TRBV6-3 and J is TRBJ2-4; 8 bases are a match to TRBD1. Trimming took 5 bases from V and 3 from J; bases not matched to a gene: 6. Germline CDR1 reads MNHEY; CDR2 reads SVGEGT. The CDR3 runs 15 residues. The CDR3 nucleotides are TGTGCCAGCAGTCGACCGGACAGGGTCAAAAACATTCAGTACTTC. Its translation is CASSRPDRVKNIQYF.

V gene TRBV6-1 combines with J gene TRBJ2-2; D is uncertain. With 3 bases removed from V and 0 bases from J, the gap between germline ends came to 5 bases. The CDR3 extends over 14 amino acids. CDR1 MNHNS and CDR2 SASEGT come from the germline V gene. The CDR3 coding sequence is TGTGCCAGCAGTGACTCAGCGAACACCGGGGAGCTGTTTTTT. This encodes CASSDSANTGELFF.

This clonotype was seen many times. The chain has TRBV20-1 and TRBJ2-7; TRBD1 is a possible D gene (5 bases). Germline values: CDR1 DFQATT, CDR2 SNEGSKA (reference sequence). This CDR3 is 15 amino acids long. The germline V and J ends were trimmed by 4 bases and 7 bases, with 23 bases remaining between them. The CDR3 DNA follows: TGCAGTGCTATACAGGTTATGGGTATGTATGCGGAGCAGTACTTC. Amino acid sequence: CSAIQVMGMYAEQYF.

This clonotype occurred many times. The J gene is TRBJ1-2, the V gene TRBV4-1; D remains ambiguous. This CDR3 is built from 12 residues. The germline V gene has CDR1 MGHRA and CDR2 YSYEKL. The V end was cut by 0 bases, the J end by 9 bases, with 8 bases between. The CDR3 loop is CASSQDEARYTF. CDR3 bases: TGCGCCAGCAGCCAAGATGAGGCTCGCTACACCTTC.

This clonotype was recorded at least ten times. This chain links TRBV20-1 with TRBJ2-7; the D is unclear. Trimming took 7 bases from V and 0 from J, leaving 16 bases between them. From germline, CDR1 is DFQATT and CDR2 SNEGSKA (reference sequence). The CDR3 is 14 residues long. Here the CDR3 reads CSVRSGSSSYEQYF. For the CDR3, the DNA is TGCAGTGTCCGATCGGGCAGTAGCTCCTACGAGCAGTACTTC.

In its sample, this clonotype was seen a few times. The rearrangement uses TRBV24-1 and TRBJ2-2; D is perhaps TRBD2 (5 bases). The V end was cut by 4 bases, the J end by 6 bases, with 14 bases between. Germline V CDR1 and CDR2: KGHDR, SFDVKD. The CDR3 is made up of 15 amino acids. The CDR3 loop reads CATSDPHSGAGELFF. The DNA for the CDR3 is TGTGCCACCAGTGACCCCCACAGCGGAGCCGGGGAGCTGTTTTTT.

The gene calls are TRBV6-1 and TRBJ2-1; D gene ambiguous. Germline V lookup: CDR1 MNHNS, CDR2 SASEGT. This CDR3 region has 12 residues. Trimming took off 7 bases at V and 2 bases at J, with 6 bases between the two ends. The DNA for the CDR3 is TGTGCCAGCATAAAAACCTACAATGAGCAGTTCTTC. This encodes CASIKTYNEQFF.

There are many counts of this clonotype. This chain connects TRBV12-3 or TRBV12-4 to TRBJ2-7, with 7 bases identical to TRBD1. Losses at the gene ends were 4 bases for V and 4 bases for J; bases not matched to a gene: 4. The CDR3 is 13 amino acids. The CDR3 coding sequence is TGTGCCAGCAGTTCACAGGGGTTTTACGAGCAGTACTTC. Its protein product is CASSSQGFYEQYF.

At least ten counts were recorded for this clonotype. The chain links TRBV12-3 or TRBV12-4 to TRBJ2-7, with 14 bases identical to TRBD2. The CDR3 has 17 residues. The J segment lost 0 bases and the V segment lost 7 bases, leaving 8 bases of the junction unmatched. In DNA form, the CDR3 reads TGTGCCAGCAAAAGGACTAGCGGGGGGTACAGCTCCTACGAGCAGTACTTC. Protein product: CASKRTSGGYSSYEQYF.

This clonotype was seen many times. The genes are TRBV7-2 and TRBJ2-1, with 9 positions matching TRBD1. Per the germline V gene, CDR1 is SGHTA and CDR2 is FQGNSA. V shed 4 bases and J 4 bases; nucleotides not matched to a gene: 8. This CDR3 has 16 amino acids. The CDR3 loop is CASSSGTGYLYNEQFF. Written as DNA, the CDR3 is TGTGCCAGCAGCTCGGGGACAGGGTATCTTTACAATGAGCAGTTCTTC.

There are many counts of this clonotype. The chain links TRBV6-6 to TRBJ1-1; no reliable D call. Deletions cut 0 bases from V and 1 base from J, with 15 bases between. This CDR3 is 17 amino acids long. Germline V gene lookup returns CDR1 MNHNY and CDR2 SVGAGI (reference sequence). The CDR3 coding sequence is TGTGCCAGCAGTTACTCGTTGTTTGGACGGAGGAACACTGAAGCTTTCTTT. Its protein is CASSYSLFGRRNTEAFF.

The CDR3 DNA reads as TGCGCCAGCAGCTTTGCGGCTACCGGGTACAATGAGCAGTACTTC. Encoded protein: CASSFAATGYNEQYF. The chain links TRBV5-1 to TRBJ2-7, with no clear D. CDR3 length: 15 amino acids. The germline CDR1 and CDR2 sequences are SGHRS and YFSETQ. V lost 2 bases to trimming and J lost 7 bases, with 19 bases between them.

CDR3 amino acids: CASSETGFVTEAFF. In DNA form, the CDR3 reads TGTGCCAGCAGTGAAACAGGGTTTGTCACTGAAGCTTTCTTT. The chain combines TRBV6-1 with TRBJ1-1; perhaps TRBD1 as D (6 bases). CDR1 and CDR2 from the germline V gene are MNHNS and SASEGT. V gave up 2 bases and J gave up 4 bases, with 11 bases separating them. CDR3 length equals 14 residues.

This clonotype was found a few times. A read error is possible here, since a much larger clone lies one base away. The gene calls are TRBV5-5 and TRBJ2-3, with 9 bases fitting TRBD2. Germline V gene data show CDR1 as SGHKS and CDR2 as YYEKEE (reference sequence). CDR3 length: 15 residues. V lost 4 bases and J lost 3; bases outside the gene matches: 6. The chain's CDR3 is CASSMSGGRTDTQYF. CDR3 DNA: TGTGCCAGCAGCATGAGCGGGGGGCGGACAGATACGCAGTATTTT.

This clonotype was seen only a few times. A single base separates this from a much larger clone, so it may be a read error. CDR3 protein: CAVRQGAAMLRYEQYF. CDR3 DNA: TGTGCCGTCAGACAGGGGGCGGCCATGCTCCGTTACGAGCAGTACTTC. This rearrangement joins TRBV6-1 to TRBJ2-7; 10 bases align to TRBD1. CDR3 length: 16 amino acids. With V trimmed by 11 bases and J by 4 bases, 17 bases remained unmatched. The germline CDR1 and CDR2 sequences are MNHNS and SASEGT.

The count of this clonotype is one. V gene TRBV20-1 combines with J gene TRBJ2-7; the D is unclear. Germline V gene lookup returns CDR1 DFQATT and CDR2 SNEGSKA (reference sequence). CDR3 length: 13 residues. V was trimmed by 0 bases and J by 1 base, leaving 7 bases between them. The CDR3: CSARELGSYEQYF. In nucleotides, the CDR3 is TGCAGTGCTAGAGAACTCGGATCCTACGAGCAGTACTTC.

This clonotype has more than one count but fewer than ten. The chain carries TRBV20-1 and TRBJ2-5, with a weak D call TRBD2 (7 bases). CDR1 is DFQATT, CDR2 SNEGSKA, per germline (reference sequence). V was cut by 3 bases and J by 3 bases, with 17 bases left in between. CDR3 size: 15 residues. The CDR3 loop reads CSASIPRGAEETQYF. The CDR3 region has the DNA TGCAGTGCTAGTATTCCACGGGGGGCGGAAGAGACCCAGTACTTC.

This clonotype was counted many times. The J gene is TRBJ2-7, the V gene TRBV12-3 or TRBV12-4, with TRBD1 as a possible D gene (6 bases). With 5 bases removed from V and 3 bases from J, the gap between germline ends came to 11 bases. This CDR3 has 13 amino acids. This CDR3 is CASSPQGVYEQYF. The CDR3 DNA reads TGTGCCAGCAGTCCACAGGGTGTCTACGAGCAGTACTTC.

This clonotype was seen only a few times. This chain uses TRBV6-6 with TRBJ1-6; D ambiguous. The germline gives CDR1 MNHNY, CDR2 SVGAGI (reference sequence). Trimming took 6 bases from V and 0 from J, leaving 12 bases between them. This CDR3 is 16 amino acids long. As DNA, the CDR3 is TGTGCCAGCAGGATGGGTGGAAGCTCCTATAATTCACCCCTCCACTTT. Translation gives CASRMGGSSYNSPLHF.

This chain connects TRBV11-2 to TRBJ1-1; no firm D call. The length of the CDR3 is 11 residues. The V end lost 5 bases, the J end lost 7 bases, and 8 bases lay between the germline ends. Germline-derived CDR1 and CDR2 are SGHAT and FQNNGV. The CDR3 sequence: CASSINSEAFF. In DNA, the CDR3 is TGTGCCAGCAGCATTAATAGTGAAGCTTTCTTT.

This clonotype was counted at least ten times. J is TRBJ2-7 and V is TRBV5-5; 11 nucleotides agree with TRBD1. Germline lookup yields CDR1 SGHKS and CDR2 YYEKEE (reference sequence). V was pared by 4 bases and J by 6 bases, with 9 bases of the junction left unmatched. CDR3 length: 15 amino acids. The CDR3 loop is CASSPDRGLSLEQYF. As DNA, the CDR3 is TGTGCCAGCAGCCCGGACAGGGGGCTATCTCTCGAGCAGTACTTC.

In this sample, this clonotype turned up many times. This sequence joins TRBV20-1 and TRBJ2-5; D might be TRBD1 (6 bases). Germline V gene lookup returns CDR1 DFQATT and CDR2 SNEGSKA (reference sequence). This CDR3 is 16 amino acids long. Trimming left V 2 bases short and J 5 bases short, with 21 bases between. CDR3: CSARSALRDKGETQYF. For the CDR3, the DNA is TGCAGTGCTAGATCAGCACTCCGGGACAAGGGGGAGACCCAGTACTTC.

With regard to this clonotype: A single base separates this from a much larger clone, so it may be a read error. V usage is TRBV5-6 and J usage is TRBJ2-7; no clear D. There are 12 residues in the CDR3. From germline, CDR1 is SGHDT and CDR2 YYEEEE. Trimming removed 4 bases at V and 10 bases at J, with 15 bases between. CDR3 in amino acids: CASSTDMKAQYF. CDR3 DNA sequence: TGTGCCAGCAGCACCGACATGAAGGCCCAGTACTTC.